This TCR beta chain is drawn from a study of PD-L1 blockade in urothelial cancer (dated by TCRdb to between 2016 and 2019). General notes on the study: All patients started therapy around 2014 and received atezolizumab 1,200 mg intravenously every 3 weeks. Pretreatment tumor samples, along with matched peripheral blood collected serially before and after atezolizumab treatment, underwent TCR sequencing. Durable clinical benefit was defined as a progression-free survival longer than 6 months, and TCR features were additionally tested against progression-free survival and overall survival. Blood samples yielded a median of around 150,000 T cells and more than 80,000 unique TCRs, with median clonality roughly 0.082. The study was an exploratory multi-omic analysis of somatic, immune and clinical correlates of response to PD-L1 blockade with atezolizumab in urothelial cancer. Blood samples were analyzed 3 weeks after the start of treatment (second dose) and 6 weeks after the start of treatment. Pretreatment blood TCR-seq was available for 30 or so patients, at least one posttreatment blood collection was obtained for 25 or so patients, and tumor TCR-seq was available for 25 or so patients. About 90% of the roughly 29 patients were identified as males with urothelial cancer of bladder origin, and a prior smoking history was reported by 18 of 29 patients. In the same patients, whole exome sequencing and RNA sequencing of pretreatment tumors were performed in addition to TCR sequencing. An ECOG performance status of 0 or 1 was recorded for the patients, and 0 to 3 prior chemotherapy regimens had been received by the patients. Nine patients achieved durable clinical benefit and some 21 did not.

To estimate absolute template abundance from read counts, synthetic TCR analog templates were spiked into each PCR. The immunoSEQ assay used bias-controlled V and J gene primers to amplify TCRbeta CDR3 regions from genomic DNA. Sequencing of rearranged TCRbeta segments was done at approximately 20X coverage. Turning to the authors' computational methods: Sequencing errors were corrected by clustering and CDR3s were annotated against IMGT to assign V, D and J genes. Out-of-frame and stop-codon sequences were excluded, and only productive TCRbeta rearrangements were used in downstream analyses. To compute clonality, Shannon entropy was normalized by the log of the number of unique productive sequences and then subtracted from one. Clones differing between time points or between blood and tumor were identified by Fisher's exact test with Benjamini-Hochberg correction at adjusted p below 0.01. TCRdb provides this immuneACCESS table in a form limited to in-frame rearrangements. Some clones are lacking; in checked studies, under half of them reflect an unresolved V gene, and why the rest are absent is not known. That table gives V, J and clone size, and the DNA gave D and trimming. Present in this sample are around 70,000 clones, roughly 90% of which were seen just once. The ten largest clones represent 4.5% to 5% of the sample.

Beyond this particular receptor, the publication reports: Because the sample size was small (n of about 29) and many exploratory analyses were performed, the results are intended to be hypothesis-generating. Improved progression-free and overall survival was associated with having pretreatment peripheral blood TCR clonality below the median. Among patients with durable benefit, tumor-associated TCR clones showed greater expansion in peripheral blood 3 weeks after treatment started (n = 22, p = 0.022).

Reading the label with the study, this specimen's time point is: pretreatment peripheral blood. A cohort of approximately 31 patients with locally advanced or metastatic urothelial carcinoma, treated at Memorial Sloan Kettering on a trial protocol, was included. Peripheral blood mononuclear cells were collected pretreatment and during treatment, at between 1 and 8 total time points per patient. The Qiagen DNeasy Blood extraction kit was used to purify genomic DNA from total PBMCs and tumor samples. PBMCs were collected pretreatment and during treatment, and were isolated and stored as previously described. V is shortened by 6 bases, J by 2 bases, and the region joining them spans 14 bases. From a lookup of the germline V gene, CDR1 and CDR2 are MDHEN and SYDVKM. The CDR3 covers 14 residues, taking in both the cysteine and the phenylalanine. Solely the CDR3 DNA is kept, with 42 bases framed from the first base.

A remark on this clone: Its antigen is unknown. No much larger clonotype is one base removed from it; base qualities were not supplied.

The chain couples TRBV28 to TRBJ2-7; tentative D gene TRBD1, with 6 bases matching. This clonotype was obtained from a man between 65 and 85 years old with urothelial cancer. Material: PBMCs, obtained around atezolizumab (anti-PD-L1) treatment. The DNA sequence is TGTGCCAGCAGCTTCACAGGGTCGGCCTACGAGCAGTACTTC. Protein translation: CASSFTGSAYEQYF.